This TCR beta chain comes out of a study of blood T cell repertoires in COVID-19. On the study more broadly: Acute and convalescent COVID-19 samples came from the United States, Italy and Spain.

With 3 bases clipped from V and 6 bases from J, the junction kept 8 bases outside the gene matches. Per germline, CDR1 SGHTA and CDR2 FQGTGA. The CDR3 runs 15 residues. This clone was observed once. The assay was immunoSEQ multiplex PCR, and TCRdb's table has in-frame clones only and misses some. Here the sample spans about 92,000 clones, roughly 80% being singletons. The source material was peripheral blood. This TCR was sampled from a woman older than 75 with active or convalescent COVID-19. The chain has TRBV7-3 and TRBJ2-3; TRBD2 matches 8 bases. As DNA, the CDR3 is TGTGCCAGCAGCTTGAACGGGGGGGCCGCGGATACGCAGTATTTT. Its translation: CASSLNGGAADTQYF.